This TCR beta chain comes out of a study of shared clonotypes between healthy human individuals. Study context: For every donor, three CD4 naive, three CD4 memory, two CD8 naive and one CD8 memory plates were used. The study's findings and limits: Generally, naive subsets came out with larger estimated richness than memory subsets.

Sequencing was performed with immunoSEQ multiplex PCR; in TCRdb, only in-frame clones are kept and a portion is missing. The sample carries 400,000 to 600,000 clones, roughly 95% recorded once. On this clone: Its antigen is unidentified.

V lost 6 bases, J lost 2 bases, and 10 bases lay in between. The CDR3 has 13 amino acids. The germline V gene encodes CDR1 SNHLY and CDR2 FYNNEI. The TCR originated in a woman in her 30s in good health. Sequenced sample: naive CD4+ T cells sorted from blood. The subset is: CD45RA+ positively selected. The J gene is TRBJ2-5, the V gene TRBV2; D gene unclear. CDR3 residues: CASRGEVQETQYF. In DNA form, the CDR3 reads TGTGCCAGCAGGGGTGAAGTACAAGAGACCCAGTACTTC.